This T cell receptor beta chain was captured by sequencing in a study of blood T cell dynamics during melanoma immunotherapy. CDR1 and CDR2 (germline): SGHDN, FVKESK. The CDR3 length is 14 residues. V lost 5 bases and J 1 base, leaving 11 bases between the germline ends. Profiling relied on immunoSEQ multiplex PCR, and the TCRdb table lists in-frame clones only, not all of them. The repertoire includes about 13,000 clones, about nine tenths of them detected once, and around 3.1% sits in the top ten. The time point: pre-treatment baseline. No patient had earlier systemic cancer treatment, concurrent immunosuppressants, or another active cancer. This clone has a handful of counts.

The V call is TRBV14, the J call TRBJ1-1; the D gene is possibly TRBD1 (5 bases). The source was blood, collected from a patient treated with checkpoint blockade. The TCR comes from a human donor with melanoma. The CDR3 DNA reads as TGTGCCAGCAGCACCCGGCAGGGGAACACTGAAGCTTTCTTT. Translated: CASSTRQGNTEAFF.